Following are 4 T cell receptor beta chains from one sample sequenced in a study of cytomegalovirus exposure and HLA in healthy donors. The study ran its PCR with 60 Vbeta and 13 Jbeta primers. TCRdb keeps only in-frame clones here, not all; method: immunoSEQ multiplex PCR. The sample includes around 210,000 clones, 70% to 90% of them seen just once. Sample: PBMCs. These receptors were collected from a girl aged 2-10 years in good health and CMV-seronegative.

This chain links TRBV4-2 with TRBJ2-5; D call uncertain. This CDR3 has 15 residues. The germline V and J ends were trimmed by 0 bases and 5 bases, with 13 bases remaining between them. Germline V lookup: CDR1 LGHNA, CDR2 YNFKEQ. CDR3 bases: TGTGCCAGCAGCCAAGATCCCACTCCCTGGGAGACCCAGTACTTC. Protein sequence: CASSQDPTPWETQYF.

The gene calls are TRBV6-6 and TRBJ2-5, with 8 bases identical to TRBD1. With 1 base clipped from V and 5 bases from J, the junction kept 3 bases outside the gene matches. CDR3 length equals 14 residues. From germline, CDR1 is MNHNY and CDR2 SVGAGI (reference sequence). CDR3 residues: CASSYLGQVETQYF. The CDR3 DNA reads TGTGCCAGCAGTTACTTGGGACAGGTGGAGACCCAGTACTTC.

This rearrangement joins TRBV7-9 to TRBJ2-1, with 7 bases aligning to TRBD2. CDR3 size: 15 residues. With 11 bases clipped from V and 4 bases from J, the junction kept 14 bases outside the gene matches. Germline V gene lookup returns CDR1 SEHNR and CDR2 FQNEAQ (reference sequence). For the CDR3, the DNA is TGTGCCCCTAGAGACGCGGGAGAACCATACAATGAGCAGTTCTTC. Amino acid sequence: CAPRDAGEPYNEQFF. The complete variable domain, with remaining parts taken from reference TRBV7-9 and TRBJ2-1, reads DTGVSQNPRHKITKRGQNVTFRCDPISEHNRLYWYRQTLGQGPEFLTYFQNEAQLEKSRLLSDRFSAERPKGSFSTLEIQRTEQGDSAMYLCAPRDAGEPYNEQFFGPGTRLTVL.

The rearrangement uses TRBV5-1 and TRBJ2-7; D perhaps matches TRBD1 (6 bases). Trimming shortened V by 0 bases and J by 0 bases, and 16 bases separated the two germline ends. The CDR3 runs to 17 residues. The germline V gene encodes CDR1 SGHRS and CDR2 YFSETQ. The DNA of the CDR3 is TGCGCCAGCAGCTTGGGGGCCGGGACATCTGCCTCCTACGAGCAGTACTTC. Protein: CASSLGAGTSASYEQYF.